This record looks at one TCR beta chain sequence and its context. The data are from a study of T cell changes during pregnancy in multiple sclerosis. The repertoire was sequenced with immunoSEQ multiplex PCR; TCRdb's copy has only in-frame clones and lacks some. The repertoire holds 61,000 or so clones, 93% seen once, with over 0.35% in the top ten. V lost 3 bases and J 5 bases, leaving 4 bases between the germline ends. The CDR3 is 12 amino acids. The germline CDR1 and CDR2 sequences are SGHTA and FQGNSA. The genes are TRBV7-2 and TRBJ2-2, with D unclear. The material was CD4+ T cells from peripheral blood mononuclear cells, obtained before pregnancy. The receptor's source is a female donor with multiple sclerosis, enrolled in a pregnancy study. The CDR3, as DNA: TGTGCCAGCAGCTTGAGGACCGGGGAGCTGTTTTTT. Its protein product is CASSLRTGELFF.